This TCR beta chain is drawn from a study of blood T cells in healthy people across ages. Overall study findings and caveats: TCR beta diversity tracked closely with naive T cell percentage. Unsorted PBMC material precluded a definitive naive versus antigen-experienced comparison.

The use of a sample-barcoded 5' primer and a J-beta primer mix characterized a second PCR of roughly 6 to 11 cycles. TCRdb passed the 5' RACE reads through MiXCR, listing each CDR3 protein once. Of 1.5 million or so distinct CDR3 sequences in the sample, around 39% were seen once. The donors, healthy Caucasians from Russia, were aged roughly 6 to 90. Each donor had around 11 milliliters of peripheral blood drawn. CDR1 MGHRA and CDR2 YSYEKL come from the germline V gene. There are 12 residues in the CDR3. Trimming removed 1 base from V and 5 bases from J, with 6 bases in between. As to this clonotype: Antigen unknown.

The chain uses TRBV4-1 and TRBJ2-7; no clear D gene. The sequence came from a woman between 18 and 29 years old in good health. The sequenced sample was blood. CDR3 DNA: TGCGCCAGCAGCCAAGGGGATAACGAGCAGTACTTC. Protein sequence: CASSQGDNEQYF.